One and the same sample provided the 2 T cell receptor beta chains below, sequenced in a study of early T cells in non-severe SARS-CoV-2 infection. MiXCR, run by TCRdb on the 5' RACE reads, gives a single entry per CDR3 protein. Of fewer than 100,000 distinct CDR3 sequences in the sample, about 6% were seen once. The sequenced material came from whole blood. The receptors were gathered from an adult who was a healthcare worker with PCR-confirmed SARS-CoV-2 infection or an uninfected control (not recorded which).

This clonotype was seen at least ten times. The V and J genes are TRBV21-1 and TRBJ1-1; TRBD1 is taken as the D call from the table, unchecked against the DNA. TRBV21-1 is flagged as a pseudogene. CDR3 length: 15 amino acids. The CDR3, as DNA: TGTGCCAGCAGCGTTCACAGGGGGTTGTGTGCTGAAGCTTTCTTT. Encoded protein: CASSVHRGLCAEAFF.

This clonotype was detected many times. This rearrangement joins TRBV7-2 to TRBJ2-1; unclear D gene. Germline CDR1 SGHTA, CDR2 FQGNSA. The CDR3 covers 14 residues. The ends were cut back, 5 bases at V and 1 base at J, with 9 bases in the middle. DNA for the CDR3: TGTGCCAGCAGCCTAGACGGTTCCTACAATGAGCAGTTCTTC. Translating gives CASSLDGSYNEQFF.